Listed here are 21 T cell receptor beta chains from one sample, sequenced in a study of T cells after yellow fever vaccination (dated by TCRdb to about 2019). The library relied on 5' RACE. Reads for this sample came from an Illumina HiSeq 2500. TCRdb redid the processing of the public reads, applying fastp at Q25 and MiXCR, and retained in-frame beta chains. Identical CDR3 proteins give one entry, which carries the most common genes and DNA. A total of roughly 30,000 distinct CDR3 sequences appear in this sample, just under 6.5% of them only once. The ten largest clones capture around 25% of the sample. The treatment or condition label corresponds to: live attenuated yellow fever vaccine strain. Sequences were derived from PBMCs, either bulk or a sorted T-cell subset (CD4+, CD8+, memory, or dextramer-sorted; not recorded which), sampled on the day of the yellow fever booster vaccination. The receptor set was obtained from a man aged 25 to 45 who received the YFV17D yellow fever vaccine.

This clonotype was observed at least ten times. CDR3 DNA sequence: TGTGCCATCAGTGAAACAGAGTTCTACACCTTC. Its translation is CAISETEFYTF. The chain has TRBV10-3 and TRBJ1-2; D is undetermined. Germline loops: CDR1 ENHRY, CDR2 SYGVKD. V lost 3 bases, J lost 10 bases, and 9 bases lay in between. The CDR3 consists of 11 residues.

The gene calls are TRBV5-1 and TRBJ2-7, with a tentative D call TRBD2 (6 bases). The CDR3 is 15 amino acids. Germline CDR1 reads SGHRS; CDR2 reads YFSETQ. Trimming stripped 1 base from V and 2 bases from J, with 13 bases between. This chain's CDR3 is CASSLLAADPYEQYF. DNA for the CDR3: TGCGCCAGCAGCTTGTTAGCGGCTGACCCCTACGAGCAGTACTTC.

Ten or more counts support this clonotype. The rearrangement uses TRBV6-5 and TRBJ2-3, with TRBD1 identical over 9 bases. V shed 6 bases and J 4 bases; nucleotides not matched to a gene: 11. There are 16 residues in the CDR3. Germline V gene data show CDR1 as MNHEY and CDR2 as SVGAGI. The CDR3 DNA is TGTGCCAGCAGACGCCGGGACAGGGACTTCCCAGATACGCAGTATTTT. Encoded protein: CASRRRDRDFPDTQYF.

This clonotype was recorded at least ten times. This CDR3 is CASSFAGGLNTEAFF. The CDR3 bases are TGTGCCAGCAGTTTTGCAGGGGGGTTGAACACTGAAGCTTTCTTT. The rearrangement uses TRBV12-3 or TRBV12-4 and TRBJ1-1, with TRBD1 identical over 7 bases. With V trimmed by 3 bases and J by 0 bases, 4 bases remained unmatched. This CDR3 is built from 15 residues.

This clonotype showed up just a few times. The chain joins TRBV5-1 to TRBJ1-6; no clear D. Germline lookup yields CDR1 SGHRS and CDR2 YFSETQ. This CDR3 has 12 amino acids. V was cut by 5 bases and J by 6 bases, with 6 bases left in between. CDR3 sequence (DNA): TGCGCCAGCAGGGCCGTTAATTCACCCCTCCACTTT. Translating it yields CASRAVNSPLHF.

This clonotype was seen a handful of times. The chain has TRBV20-1 and TRBJ2-5; no firm D call. In germline, CDR1 is DFQATT, CDR2 SNEGSKA (reference sequence). The CDR3 has 9 amino acids. V was clipped by 4 bases and J by 5 bases, with 2 bases between them. CDR3 DNA: TGCAGTGCTATCGAGACCCAGTACTTC. This translates into CSAIETQYF.

This clonotype was seen repeatedly, ten times or more. The rearrangement uses TRBV6-6 and TRBJ1-2; D call uncertain. Germline CDR1 MNHNY, CDR2 SVGAGI (reference sequence). Trimming left V 4 bases short and J 4 bases short, with 10 bases between. This CDR3 contains 13 residues. CDR3 coding DNA: TGTGCCAGCAGTTCTCGGACCGGCTATGGCTACACCTTC. Protein product: CASSSRTGYGYTF.

This clonotype was seen ten or more times. The chain employs TRBV7-9 and TRBJ2-2, with TRBD2 matching 10 bases. CDR3 size: 15 residues. The ends lost 5 bases at V and 1 base at J; junction bases unmatched: 1. CDR1 and CDR2 (germline): SEHNR, FQNEAQ (reference sequence). CDR3 in amino acids: CASSRTSGNTGELFF. CDR3 nucleotides: TGTGCCAGCAGCCGGACTAGCGGGAACACCGGGGAGCTGTTTTTT.

This clonotype was seen ten or more times. CDR3 DNA sequence: TGTGCCAGCAGCTTAGACTACGGGGGCCTCGAGCAGTACTTC. Its translation is CASSLDYGGLEQYF. J is TRBJ2-7 and V is TRBV7-2; the D gene could be TRBD1 or TRBD2 (6 bases each). The germline V gene has CDR1 SGHTA and CDR2 FQGNSA. Trimming took 1 base from V and 6 from J, leaving 13 bases between them. The CDR3 covers 14 residues. Full variable domain (outside the CDR3, taken from reference TRBV7-2 and TRBJ2-7): GAGVSQSPSNKVTEKGKDVELRCDPISGHTALYWYRQSLGQGLEFLIYFQGNSAPDKSGLPSDRFSAERTGGSVSTLTIQRTQQEDSAVYLCASSLDYGGLEQYFGPGTRLTVT.

This clonotype occurred many times. This rearrangement joins TRBV28 to TRBJ2-7, with no clear D. This CDR3 has 13 residues. In germline, CDR1 is MDHEN, CDR2 SYDVKM. Trimming removed 4 bases at V and 6 bases at J, with 13 bases between. This CDR3 is CASSSGSLTEQYF. For the CDR3, the DNA is TGTGCCAGCAGTTCCGGGTCCCTCACCGAGCAGTACTTC.

This clonotype was seen repeatedly, ten times or more. V usage is TRBV2 and J usage is TRBJ2-1; TRBD2 matches at 10 bases. The V segment lost 6 bases and the J segment 7 bases; nucleotides outside the gene matches: 9. Germline CDR1 and CDR2: SNHLY and FYNNEI. CDR3 length equals 15 residues. CDR3 nucleotide sequence: TGTGCCAGCAGACCCCTTAGCGGGAGGAGAAATGAGCAGTTCTTC. Its translation is CASRPLSGRRNEQFF.

This clonotype was counted many times. The rearrangement links TRBV7-2 to TRBJ2-1; D is possibly TRBD2 (5 bases). Between the trimmed V and J ends, which lost 4 bases and 5 bases, there was a span of 15 bases. Germline assignment: CDR1 SGHTA and CDR2 FQGNSA. This CDR3 has 15 amino acids. The CDR3 here is CASSSARTGHNEQFF. The CDR3 DNA reads as TGTGCCAGCAGCTCAGCACGGACTGGCCACAATGAGCAGTTCTTC.

There are many counts of this clonotype. The CDR3 protein is CASRLRGDNQPQHF. CDR3 coding DNA: TGTGCCAGCAGACTCAGGGGGGACAATCAGCCCCAGCATTTT. This chain joins TRBV6-5 and TRBJ1-5; 7 bases match TRBD1. This CDR3 spans 14 amino acids. V shed 6 bases, J shed 3 bases, and the junction held 5 bases outside the gene matches. The germline V gene has CDR1 MNHEY and CDR2 SVGAGI.

There are many counts of this clonotype. The V gene is TRBV4-3, the J gene TRBJ2-2; 8 bases fit TRBD2. Germline V gene sequence: CDR1 LGHNA, CDR2 YSLEER. CDR3 size: 19 residues. Trimming took 4 bases from V and 5 from J; bases not matched to a gene: 18. The CDR3 reads CASSLQGLAGLRGTGELFF. CDR3 coding DNA: TGCGCCAGCAGCCTACAAGGGCTAGCGGGCCTCAGGGGTACCGGGGAGCTGTTTTTT.

This clonotype appeared a few times. The genes are TRBV9 and TRBJ2-5; TRBD2 might be the D (6 bases). CDR1 SGDLS and CDR2 YYNGEE come from the germline V gene. This CDR3 is 19 amino acids long. Trimming stripped 0 bases from V and 5 bases from J, with 26 bases between. This CDR3 is CASSVVLARPLGRGETQYF. CDR3 in DNA: TGTGCCAGCAGCGTAGTCCTAGCGCGGCCCCTTGGACGGGGGGAGACCCAGTACTTC.

Ten or more counts support this clonotype. The V call is TRBV6-1, the J call TRBJ2-5; 10 nucleotides match TRBD1. The CDR3 contains 14 residues. The junction had 3 bases not matched to a gene; V was cut back by 5 bases and J by 3 bases. CDR1 is MNHNS and CDR2 is SASEGT in the germline V gene. Here the CDR3 DNA reads TGTGCCAGCAGTCTCGGACAGGGGGAAGAGACCCAGTACTTC. It is translated as CASSLGQGEETQYF.

In its sample, this clonotype was seen many times. This chain joins TRBV6-5 and TRBJ1-6; the D is unclear. V lost 3 bases and J 10 bases, leaving 16 bases between the germline ends. CDR3 length: 15 residues. In germline, CDR1 is MNHEY, CDR2 SVGAGI. The CDR3 here is CASSYRAQGSSPLHF. CDR3 DNA: TGTGCCAGCAGTTATAGGGCGCAAGGGAGCTCACCCCTCCACTTT.

The chain carries TRBV11-3 and TRBJ2-7; tentative D call: TRBD2 (6 bases). The V and J ends lost 8 bases and 0 bases respectively, with 26 bases between them. Germline-derived CDR1 and CDR2 are SGHNT and YENEEA. The CDR3 extends over 18 amino acids. CDR3 coding DNA: TGTGCCAGCGGTAGGAGGGCCAATAGCGGAGATAGCTCCTACGAGCAGTACTTC. Translating gives CASGRRANSGDSSYEQYF.

This clonotype has at least ten counts. This chain joins TRBV7-9 and TRBJ2-3; no reliable D call. With 3 bases removed from V and 8 bases from J, the gap between germline ends came to 12 bases. CDR3 length: 13 amino acids. Germline CDR1 is SEHNR and CDR2 is FQNEAQ (reference sequence). The chain's CDR3 is CASSFVFLGTQYF. The DNA of the CDR3 is TGTGCCAGCAGCTTTGTATTCCTCGGTACGCAGTATTTT.

The table lists this clonotype with a few counts. For the CDR3, the DNA is TGTGCCAGCAGCAAGGACAGGACCCAAGAGACCCAGTACTTC. The encoded protein is CASSKDRTQETQYF. The chain recombines TRBV6-5 with TRBJ2-5, with 7 bases lining up with TRBD1. Germline V gene data show CDR1 as MNHEY and CDR2 as SVGAGI. The V and J ends lost 6 bases and 1 base, in that order; junction bases with no gene match: 5. The CDR3 length is 14 residues.

On this clonotype itself: A much larger clone lies a single base off, so this may be a read error. V and J are TRBV5-1 and TRBJ1-5; D uncertain. This CDR3 contains 14 residues. Germline V CDR1 and CDR2: SGHRS, YFSETQ. CDR3: CASSPRSTDQPQRF. Written as DNA, the CDR3 is TGCGCCAGCAGCCCACGGAGTACCGATCAGCCCCAGCGTTTT.